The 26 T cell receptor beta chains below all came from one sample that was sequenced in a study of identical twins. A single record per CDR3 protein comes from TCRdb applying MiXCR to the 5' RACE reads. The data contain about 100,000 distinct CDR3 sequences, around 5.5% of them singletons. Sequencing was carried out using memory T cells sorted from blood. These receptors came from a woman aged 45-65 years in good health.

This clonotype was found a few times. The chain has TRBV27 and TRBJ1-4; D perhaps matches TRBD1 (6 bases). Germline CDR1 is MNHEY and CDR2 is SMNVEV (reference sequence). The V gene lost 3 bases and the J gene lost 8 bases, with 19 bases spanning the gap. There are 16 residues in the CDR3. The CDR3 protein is CASSFRWGAEMEKLFF. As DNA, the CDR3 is TGTGCCAGCAGTTTCCGCTGGGGGGCGGAGATGGAAAAACTGTTTTTT.

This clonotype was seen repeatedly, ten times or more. The CDR3 loop is CASRGTPNTGELFF. CDR3 sequence (DNA): TGTGCCAGCAGGGGGACACCCAACACCGGGGAGCTGTTTTTT. V gene TRBV12-3 or TRBV12-4 combines with J gene TRBJ2-2; weak D call: TRBD1 (6 bases). The CDR3 loop spans 14 amino acids. Trimming shortened V by 6 bases and J by 2 bases, and 10 bases separated the two germline ends.

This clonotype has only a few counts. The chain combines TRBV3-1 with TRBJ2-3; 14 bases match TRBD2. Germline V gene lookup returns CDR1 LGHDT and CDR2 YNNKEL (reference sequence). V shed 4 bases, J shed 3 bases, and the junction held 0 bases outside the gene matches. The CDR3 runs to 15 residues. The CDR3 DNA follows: TGTGCCAGCAGCCGGACTAGCGGGGGGACAGATACGCAGTATTTT. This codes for CASSRTSGGTDTQYF.

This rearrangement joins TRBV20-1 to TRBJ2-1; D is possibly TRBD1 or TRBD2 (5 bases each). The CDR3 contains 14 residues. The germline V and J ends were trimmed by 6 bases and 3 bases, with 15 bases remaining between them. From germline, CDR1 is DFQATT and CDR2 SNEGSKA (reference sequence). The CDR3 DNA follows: TGCAGTGCGACCGGGACGGCGGACTACAATGAGCAGTTCTTC. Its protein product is CSATGTADYNEQFF.

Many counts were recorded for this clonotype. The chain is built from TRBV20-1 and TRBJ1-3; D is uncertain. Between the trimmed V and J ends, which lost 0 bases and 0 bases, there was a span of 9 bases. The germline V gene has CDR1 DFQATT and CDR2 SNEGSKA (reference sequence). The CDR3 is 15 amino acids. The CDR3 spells CSARDRRVSGNTIYF. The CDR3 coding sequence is TGCAGTGCTAGAGATCGGAGGGTCTCTGGAAACACCATATATTTT.

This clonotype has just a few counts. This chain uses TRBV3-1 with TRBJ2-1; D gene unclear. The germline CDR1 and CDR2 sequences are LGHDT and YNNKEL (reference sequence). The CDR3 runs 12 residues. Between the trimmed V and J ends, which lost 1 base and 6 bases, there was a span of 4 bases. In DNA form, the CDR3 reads TGTGCCAGCAGCCAAGGAGGCAATGAGCAGTTCTTC. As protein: CASSQGGNEQFF.

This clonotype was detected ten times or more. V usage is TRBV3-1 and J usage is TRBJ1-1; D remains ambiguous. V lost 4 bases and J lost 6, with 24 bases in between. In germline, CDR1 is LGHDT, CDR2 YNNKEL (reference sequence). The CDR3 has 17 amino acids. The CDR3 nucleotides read TGTGCCAGCAGCCGAACCGTACAGTCGTGGGGATTCCCTGAAGCTTTCTTT. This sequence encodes CASSRTVQSWGFPEAFF.

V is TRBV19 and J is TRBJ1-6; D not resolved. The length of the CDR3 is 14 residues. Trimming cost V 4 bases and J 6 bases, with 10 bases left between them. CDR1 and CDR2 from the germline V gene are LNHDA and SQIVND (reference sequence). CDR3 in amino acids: CASSRAYFNSPLHF. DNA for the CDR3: TGTGCCAGTAGTAGAGCGTATTTTAATTCACCCCTCCACTTT.

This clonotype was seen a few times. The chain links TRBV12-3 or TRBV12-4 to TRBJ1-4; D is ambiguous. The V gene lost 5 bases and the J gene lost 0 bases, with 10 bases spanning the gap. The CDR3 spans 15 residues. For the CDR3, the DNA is TGTGCCAGCAGTAGGTTATCTCCAACTAATGAAAAACTGTTTTTT. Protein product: CASSRLSPTNEKLFF.

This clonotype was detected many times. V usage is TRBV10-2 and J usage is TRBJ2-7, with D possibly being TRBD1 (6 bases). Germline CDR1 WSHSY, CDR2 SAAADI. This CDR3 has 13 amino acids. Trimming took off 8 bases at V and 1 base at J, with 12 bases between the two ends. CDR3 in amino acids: CASRDTFSYEQYV. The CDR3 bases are TGCGCCAGCCGGGACACCTTTTCCTACGAGCAGTACGTC.

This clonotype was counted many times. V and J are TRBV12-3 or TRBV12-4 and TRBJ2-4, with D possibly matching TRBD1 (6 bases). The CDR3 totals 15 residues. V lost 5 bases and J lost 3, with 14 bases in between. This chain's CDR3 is CASSPGQLGKNIQYF. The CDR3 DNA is TGTGCCAGCAGTCCTGGACAGCTTGGCAAAAACATTCAGTACTTC.

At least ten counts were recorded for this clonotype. CDR3 in amino acids: CASKTSGRDNEQFF. The CDR3 DNA follows: TGTGCCAGCAAGACTAGCGGGAGAGACAATGAGCAGTTCTTC. This chain joins TRBV6-6 and TRBJ2-1, with TRBD2 matching over 12 bases. Germline trimming cut 7 bases from V and 5 bases from J; bases unmatched to any gene: 3. The CDR3 spans 14 residues. CDR1 and CDR2 (germline): MNHNY, SVGAGI (reference sequence).

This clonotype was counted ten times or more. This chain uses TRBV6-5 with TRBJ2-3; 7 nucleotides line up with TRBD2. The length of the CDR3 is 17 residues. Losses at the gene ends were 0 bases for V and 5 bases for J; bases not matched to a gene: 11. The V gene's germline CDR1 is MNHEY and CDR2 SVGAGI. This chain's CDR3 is CASSYSNPAGAKDTQYF. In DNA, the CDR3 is TGTGCCAGCAGTTACTCGAATCCTGCGGGAGCTAAAGATACGCAGTATTTT.

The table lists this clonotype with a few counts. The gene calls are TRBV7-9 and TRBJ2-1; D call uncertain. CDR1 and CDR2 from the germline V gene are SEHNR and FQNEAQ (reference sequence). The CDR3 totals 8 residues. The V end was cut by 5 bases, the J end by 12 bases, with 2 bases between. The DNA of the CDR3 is TGTGCCAGCAGCGCGCAGTTCTTC. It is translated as CASSAQFF.

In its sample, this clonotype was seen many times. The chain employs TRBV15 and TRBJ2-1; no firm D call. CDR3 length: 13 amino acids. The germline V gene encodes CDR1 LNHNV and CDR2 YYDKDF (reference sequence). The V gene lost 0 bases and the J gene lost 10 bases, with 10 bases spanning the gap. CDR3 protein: CATSRDRTPEQFF. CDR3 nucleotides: TGTGCCACCAGCAGAGATCGGACCCCAGAGCAGTTCTTC. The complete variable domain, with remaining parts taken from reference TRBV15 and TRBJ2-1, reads DAMVIQNPRYQVTQFGKPVTLSCSQTLNHNVMYWYQQKSSQAPKLLFHYYDKDFNNEADTPDNFQSRRPNTSFCFLDIRSPGLGDTAMYLCATSRDRTPEQFFGPGTRLTVL.

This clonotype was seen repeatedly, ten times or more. This chain's CDR3 is CSAGLFSSSYEQYF. In nucleotides, the CDR3 is TGCAGTGCCGGGTTATTTTCAAGCTCCTACGAGCAGTACTTC. The chain recombines TRBV20-1 with TRBJ2-7; D not certain. The V and J ends lost 6 bases and 0 bases respectively, with 15 bases between them. This CDR3 has 14 amino acids. Germline lookup yields CDR1 DFQATT and CDR2 SNEGSKA (reference sequence).

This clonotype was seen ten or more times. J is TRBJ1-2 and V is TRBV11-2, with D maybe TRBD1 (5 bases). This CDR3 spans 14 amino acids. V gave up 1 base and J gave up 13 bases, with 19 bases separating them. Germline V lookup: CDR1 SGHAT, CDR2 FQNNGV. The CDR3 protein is CASSLVPSAGAGTF. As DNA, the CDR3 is TGTGCCAGCAGCTTAGTCCCCTCGGCCGGGGCGGGCACCTTC.

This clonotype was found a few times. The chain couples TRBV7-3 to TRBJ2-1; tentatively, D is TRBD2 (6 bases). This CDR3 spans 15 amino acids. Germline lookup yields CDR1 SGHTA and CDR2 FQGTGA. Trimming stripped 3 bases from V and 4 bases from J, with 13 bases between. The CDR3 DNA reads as TGTGCCAGCAGCTTCGTCGGGGGAACATACAATGAGCAGTTCTTC. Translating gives CASSFVGGTYNEQFF.

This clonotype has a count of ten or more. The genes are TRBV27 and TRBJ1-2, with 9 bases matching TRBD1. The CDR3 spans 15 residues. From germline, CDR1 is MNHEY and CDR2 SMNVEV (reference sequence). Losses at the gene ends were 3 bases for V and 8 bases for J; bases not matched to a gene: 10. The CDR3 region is CASSLLGQGERGYTF. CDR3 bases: TGTGCCAGCAGTTTGCTGGGACAGGGAGAGAGAGGCTACACCTTC.

CDR3: CASSLGQFYGYTF. The DNA for the CDR3 is TGTGCCAGCAGTTTAGGCCAGTTCTATGGCTACACCTTC. The gene calls are TRBV12-3 or TRBV12-4 and TRBJ1-2; D unresolved. V lost 1 base to trimming and J lost 4 bases, with 7 bases between them. CDR3 length equals 13 residues.

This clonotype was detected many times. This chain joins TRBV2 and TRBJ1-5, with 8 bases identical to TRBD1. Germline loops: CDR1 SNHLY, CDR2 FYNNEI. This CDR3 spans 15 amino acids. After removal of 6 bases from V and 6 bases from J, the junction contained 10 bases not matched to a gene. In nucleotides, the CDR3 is TGTGCCAGCAGAAAAGGAGGACAGGGTATTCAGCCCCAGCATTTT. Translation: CASRKGGQGIQPQHF.

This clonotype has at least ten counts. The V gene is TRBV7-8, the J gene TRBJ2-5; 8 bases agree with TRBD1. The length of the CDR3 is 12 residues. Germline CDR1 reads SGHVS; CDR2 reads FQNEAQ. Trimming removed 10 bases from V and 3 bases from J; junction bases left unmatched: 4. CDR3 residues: CATSQGEETQYF. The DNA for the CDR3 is TGTGCCACCTCACAGGGGGAAGAGACCCAGTACTTC.

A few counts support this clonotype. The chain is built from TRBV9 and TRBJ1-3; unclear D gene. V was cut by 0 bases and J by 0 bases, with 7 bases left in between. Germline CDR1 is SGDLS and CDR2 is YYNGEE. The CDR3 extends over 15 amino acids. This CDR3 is CASSVGYSSGNTIYF. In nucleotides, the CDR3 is TGTGCCAGCAGCGTAGGGTATAGCTCTGGAAACACCATATATTTT.

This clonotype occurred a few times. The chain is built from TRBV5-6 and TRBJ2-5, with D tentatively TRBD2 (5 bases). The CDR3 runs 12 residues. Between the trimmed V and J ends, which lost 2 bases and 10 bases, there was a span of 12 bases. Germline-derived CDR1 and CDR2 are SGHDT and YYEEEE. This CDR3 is CASSFTGSSQYF. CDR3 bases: TGTGCCAGCAGCTTTACGGGGTCGAGCCAGTACTTC.

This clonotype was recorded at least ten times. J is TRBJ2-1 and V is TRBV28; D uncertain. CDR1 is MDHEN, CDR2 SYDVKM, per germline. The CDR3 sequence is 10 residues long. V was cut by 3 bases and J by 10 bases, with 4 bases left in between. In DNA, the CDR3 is TGTGCCAGCAGTTTTGAAGAGCAGTTCTTC. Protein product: CASSFEEQFF.

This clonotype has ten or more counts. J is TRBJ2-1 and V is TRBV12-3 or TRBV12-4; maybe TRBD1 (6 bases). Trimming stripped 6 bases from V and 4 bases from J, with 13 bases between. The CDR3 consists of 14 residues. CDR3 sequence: CASRGAGSYNEQFF. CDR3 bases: TGTGCCAGCAGGGGGGCGGGCTCATACAATGAGCAGTTCTTC.